This TCR beta chain is from a study of T cell responses to AZD1222 COVID-19 vaccine. Study-level information: The study pooled second doses at about 4 or about 12 weeks.

TCRdb keeps only in-frame clones here, not all; method: immunoSEQ multiplex PCR. The sample consists of more than 65,000 clones, roughly nine tenths of them appearing once. Regarding this clone: Its antigen is still unknown.

Study-wide results and caveats: Repertoires were collected only later (after the peak T cell response had occurred). The donors showed a predominance of white British ancestry and of females, with possible underestimation of clonal diversity.

The CDR3 contains 16 residues. V lost 2 bases, J lost 2 bases, and 10 bases lay in between. CDR1 and CDR2 from the germline V gene are SGHTA and FQGTGA. The sequence came from an adult in good health. The specimen comprised peripheral blood, sampled on day 0 of AZD1222 vaccination. V is TRBV7-3 and J is TRBJ2-6; D is possibly TRBD2 (5 bases). The CDR3 DNA reads as TGTGCCAGCAGCTTATCCGGGGAGACTGGGGCCAACGTCCTGACTTTC. This encodes CASSLSGETGANVLTF.